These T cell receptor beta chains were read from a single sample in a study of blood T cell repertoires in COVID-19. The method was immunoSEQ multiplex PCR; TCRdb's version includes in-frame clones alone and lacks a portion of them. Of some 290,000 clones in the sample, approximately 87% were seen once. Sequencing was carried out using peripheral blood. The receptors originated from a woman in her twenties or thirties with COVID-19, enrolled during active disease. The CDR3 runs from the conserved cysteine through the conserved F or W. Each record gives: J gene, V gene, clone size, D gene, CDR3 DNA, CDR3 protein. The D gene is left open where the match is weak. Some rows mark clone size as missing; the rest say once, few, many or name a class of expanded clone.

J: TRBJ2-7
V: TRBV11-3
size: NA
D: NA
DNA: TGTGCCAGCAGCCCCGACAGGTCCTACGAGCAGTACTTC
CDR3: CASSPDRSYEQYF

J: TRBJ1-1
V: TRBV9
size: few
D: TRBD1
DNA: TGTGCCAGCAGCTCTGACAGGGCGAGAACTGAAGCTTTCTTT
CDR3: CASSSDRARTEAFF

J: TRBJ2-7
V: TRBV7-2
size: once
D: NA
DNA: TGTGCCAGCAGCCCTGTAACTTCCTCCTACGAGCAGTACTTC
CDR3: CASSPVTSSYEQYF

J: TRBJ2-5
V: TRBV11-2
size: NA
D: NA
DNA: TGTGCCAGCAGCTCCCCTTGGGAGGCCCAAGAGACCCAGTACTTC
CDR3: CASSSPWEAQETQYF

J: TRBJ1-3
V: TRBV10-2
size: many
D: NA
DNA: TGCGCCAGCAGCGAGTTCCACTCTGGAAACACCATATATTTT
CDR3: CASSEFHSGNTIYF

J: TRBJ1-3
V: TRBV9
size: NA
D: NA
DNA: TGTGCCAGCAGCCTAGCCCAAATTGGAAACACCATATATTTT
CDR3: CASSLAQIGNTIYF

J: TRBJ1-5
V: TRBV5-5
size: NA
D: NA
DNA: TGTGCCAGCAGCTGGGGGGACGGACCGAATCAGCCCCAGCATTTT
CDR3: CASSWGDGPNQPQHF

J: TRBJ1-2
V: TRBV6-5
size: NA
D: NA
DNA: TGTGCCAGCAGGTCAACTAACTATGGCTACACCTTC
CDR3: CASRSTNYGYTF

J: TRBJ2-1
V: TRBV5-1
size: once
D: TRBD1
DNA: TGCGCCAGCAGTTTCTCAGGACCGGGACAGGGGGCGCATGAGCAGTTCTTC
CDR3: CASSFSGPGQGAHEQFF

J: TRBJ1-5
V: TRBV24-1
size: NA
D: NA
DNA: TGTGCCACCAGTGCCGGGACGGGGAGGGGACAGCCCCAGCATTTT
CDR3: CATSAGTGRGQPQHF

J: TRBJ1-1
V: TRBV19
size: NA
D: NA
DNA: TGTGCCAGTAGTTTATACGACCCCCGAGCGGGCACTGAAGCTTTCTTT
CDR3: CASSLYDPRAGTEAFF

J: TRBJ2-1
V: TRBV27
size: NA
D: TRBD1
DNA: TGTGCCAGCAGTCTAAACAGGGGGCGCTTGGACTACAATGAGCAGTTCTTC
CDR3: CASSLNRGRLDYNEQFF

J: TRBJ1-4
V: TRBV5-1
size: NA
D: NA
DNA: TGCGCCAGCAGCAGTACAGGGTTGGGGGAAAAACTGTTTTTT
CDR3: CASSSTGLGEKLFF

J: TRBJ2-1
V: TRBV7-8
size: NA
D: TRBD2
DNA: TGTGCCAGCAGCTTAGGGATACCGGGACTAGTTAGGAATGAGCAGTTCTTC
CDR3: CASSLGIPGLVRNEQFF

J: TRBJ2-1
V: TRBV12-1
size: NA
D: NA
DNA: TGTGCCAGCAGCTTTGTTCGGCTAGCGGGGGGGCCATCCTACAATGAGCAGTTCTTC
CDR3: CASSFVRLAGGPSYNEQFF

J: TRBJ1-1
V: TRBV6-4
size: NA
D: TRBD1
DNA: TGTGCCAGCAGCATACAAACAGGGGGGGAAACTTTCTTT
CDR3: CASSIQTGGETFF

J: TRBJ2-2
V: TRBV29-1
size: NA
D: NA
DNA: TGCAGCGGCGGGGACGCGAACACCGGGGAGCTGTTTTTT
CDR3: CSGGDANTGELFF

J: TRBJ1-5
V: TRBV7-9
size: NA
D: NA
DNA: TGTGCCAGCAGCTTAGGGGGGCCTCAGCCCCAGCATTTT
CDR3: CASSLGGPQPQHF

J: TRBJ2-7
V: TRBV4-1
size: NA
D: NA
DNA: TGCGCCAGCAGCCAAGCGGGGGAGCCCTACGAGCAGTACTTC
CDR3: CASSQAGEPYEQYF

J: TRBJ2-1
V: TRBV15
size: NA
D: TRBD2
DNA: TGTGCCACCAGCATGCCCCCCGGGGCGGGGGGGAGGAATGAGCAGTTCTTC
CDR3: CATSMPPGAGGRNEQFF

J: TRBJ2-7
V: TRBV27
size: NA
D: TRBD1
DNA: TGTGCCAGCAGTTTATCCCCCGGGACAGGGATAAGGCAGTACTTC
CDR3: CASSLSPGTGIRQYF

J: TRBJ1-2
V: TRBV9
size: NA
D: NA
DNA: TGTGCCAGCAGCCGCGGGGATGGCTACACCTTC
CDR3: CASSRGDGYTF

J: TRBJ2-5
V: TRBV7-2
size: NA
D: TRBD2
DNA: TGTGCCAGCAGCTTGGGGTCGACTAGCGGGGGGCAAGAGACCCAGTACTTC
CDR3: CASSLGSTSGGQETQYF

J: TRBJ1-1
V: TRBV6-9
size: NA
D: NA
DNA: TGTGCCAGCAGTTCCACAGGACTGAACACTGAAGCTTTCTTT
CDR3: CASSSTGLNTEAFF

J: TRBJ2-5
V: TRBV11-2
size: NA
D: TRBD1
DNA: TGTGCCAGCAGCCCCCGGGACAGGTTTAGACAAGAGACCCAGTACTTC
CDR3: CASSPRDRFRQETQYF

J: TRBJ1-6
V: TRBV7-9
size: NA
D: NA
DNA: TGTGCCAGCAGCCAAATGTCGACCGGGAGGTCACCCCTCCACTTT
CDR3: CASSQMSTGRSPLHF

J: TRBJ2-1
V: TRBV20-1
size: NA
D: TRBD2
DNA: TGCAGTGCTAGTGGGGGACTAGCGGGGCACAATGAGCAGTTCTTC
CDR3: CSASGGLAGHNEQFF

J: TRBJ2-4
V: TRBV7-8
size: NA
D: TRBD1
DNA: TGTGCCAGCAGCTCGCCCGGACAGGGGGACATTCAGTACTTC
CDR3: CASSSPGQGDIQYF

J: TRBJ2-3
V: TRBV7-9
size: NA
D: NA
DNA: TGTGCCAGCAGCTTAAACCCGCAGGGAAGCACAGATACGCAGTATTTT
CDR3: CASSLNPQGSTDTQYF

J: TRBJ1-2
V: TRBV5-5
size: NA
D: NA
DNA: TGTGCCAGCAGCTTGAAACAGGGTCCAGTCTATGGCTACACCTTC
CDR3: CASSLKQGPVYGYTF

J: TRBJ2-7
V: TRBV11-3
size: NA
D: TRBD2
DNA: TGTGCCGGGACCAGTTGCGGCGGGAGCGAGCAGTACTTC
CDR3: CAGTSCGGSEQYF

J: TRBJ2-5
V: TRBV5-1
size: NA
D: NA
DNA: TGCGCCAGCAGCTTGGCCGGGGGATCCCCAGAGACCCAGTACTTC
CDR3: CASSLAGGSPETQYF

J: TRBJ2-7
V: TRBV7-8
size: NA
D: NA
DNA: TGTGCCAGCAGCTTAACCCCCCGGGGCTACGAGCAGTACTTC
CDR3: CASSLTPRGYEQYF

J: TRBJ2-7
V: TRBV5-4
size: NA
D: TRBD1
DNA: TGTGCCAGCAGCCCCAGACAGGGGGGGGAGCAGTACTTC
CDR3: CASSPRQGGEQYF

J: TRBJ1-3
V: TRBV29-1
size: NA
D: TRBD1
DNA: TGCAGCGTTGGCCCAGGGGGCTCTGGAAACACCATATATTTT
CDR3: CSVGPGGSGNTIYF

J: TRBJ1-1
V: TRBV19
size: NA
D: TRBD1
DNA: TGTGCCAGTAGTATCATGCTCGGACAGGGGAAGAACACTGAAGCTTTCTTT
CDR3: CASSIMLGQGKNTEAFF

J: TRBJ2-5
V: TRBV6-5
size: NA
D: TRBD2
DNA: TGTGCCAGTCTATACGACGGGGGGGGACCGGGGACCCAGTACTTC
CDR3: CASLYDGGGPGTQYF

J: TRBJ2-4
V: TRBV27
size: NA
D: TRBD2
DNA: TGTGCCAGCAGTTTTTTTGGTCATCGACACCGGGGGGAAGTAGCCAAAAACATTCAGTACTTC
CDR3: CASSFFGHRHRGEVAKNIQYF

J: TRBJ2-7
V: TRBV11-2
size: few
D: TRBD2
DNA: TGTGCCAGCAGGGCCGGGCGGGGGGGCCCTGCGCAGTACTTC
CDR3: CASRAGRGGPAQYF

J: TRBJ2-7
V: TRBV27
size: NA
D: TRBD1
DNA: TGTGCCAGCAGTTTAAGCGTCAGGGGGCCGTACAGGGACGAGCAGTACTTC
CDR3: CASSLSVRGPYRDEQYF

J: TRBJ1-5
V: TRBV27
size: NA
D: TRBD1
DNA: TGTGCCAGCAGCCCCATGACAGGGGTAAATCAGCCCCAGCATTTT
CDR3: CASSPMTGVNQPQHF

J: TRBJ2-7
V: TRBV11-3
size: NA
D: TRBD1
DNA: TGTGCCAGCAGCTGGGACAGGGTTTACGAGCAGTACTTC
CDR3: CASSWDRVYEQYF

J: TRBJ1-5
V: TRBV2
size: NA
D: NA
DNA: TGTGCCAGCACCCGATATGAGGGTCCCAATCAGCCCCAGCATTTT
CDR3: CASTRYEGPNQPQHF

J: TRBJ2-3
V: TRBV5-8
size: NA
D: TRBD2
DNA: TGTGCCAGCAGCCAAGGACTAGCGGATCCAGATACGCAGTATTTT
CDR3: CASSQGLADPDTQYF

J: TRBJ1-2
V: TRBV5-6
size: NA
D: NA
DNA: TGTGCCAGCAGCCTGGGCGGGGTGTCTGGGTATGGCTACACCTTC
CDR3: CASSLGGVSGYGYTF

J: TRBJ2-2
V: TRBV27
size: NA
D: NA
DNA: TGTGCCAGCAGTTTCTCAGGGATCAACACCGGGGAGCTGTTTTTT
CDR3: CASSFSGINTGELFF

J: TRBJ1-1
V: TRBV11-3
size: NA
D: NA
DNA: TGTGCCAGCAGCTTATGGCAGAACACTGAAGCTTTCTTT
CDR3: CASSLWQNTEAFF